A selection of T cell receptor beta chains follows, all from one sample in a study of long-term antiretroviral therapy in people with HIV. Using immunoSEQ multiplex PCR, the repertoire was profiled, and TCRdb retains in-frame clones only, with some absent. The table includes about 18,000 clones, around 80% detected once. The sequences come from unsorted PBMCs, collected at the start of antiretroviral therapy, before treatment. The receptors were sampled from a woman aged 40 to 50 with HIV. The CDR3 runs from the conserved cysteine through the conserved F or W. Each record gives: D gene, clone size, J gene, V gene, CDR3 protein, CDR3 DNA. The D gene is left open where the match is weak. The size of a clone is reported for some rows only, either as once, few or many, or as a class for expanded clones.

TRBD2 once TRBJ2-5 TRBV5-4 CASSLWGGVQETQYF TGTGCCAGCAGCTTGTGGGGGGGGGTCCAAGAGACCCAGTACTTC
. . TRBJ2-3 TRBV15 CATSSLAGAGTDTQYF TGTGCCACCAGCTCCCTGGCAGGGGCGGGGACAGATACGCAGTATTTT
. few TRBJ1-2 TRBV29-1 CSVWGGGYTF TGCAGCGTTTGGGGCGGTGGCTACACCTTC
TRBD1 few TRBJ1-1 TRBV10-3 CAISERGQPMNTEAFF TGTGCCATCAGTGAGAGGGGACAGCCGATGAACACTGAAGCTTTCTTT
. . TRBJ2-5 TRBV5-1 CASSPQGGITQETQYF TGCGCCAGCAGCCCACAGGGGGGGATTACCCAAGAGACCCAGTACTTC
TRBD2 . TRBJ2-7 TRBV7-2 CASSPHPTSGGAYEQYF TGTGCCAGCAGCCCGCACCCTACTAGCGGGGGGGCCTACGAGCAGTACTTC
. . TRBJ1-1 TRBV2 CASSSWVLRGPPMNTEAFF TGTGCCAGCAGCAGTTGGGTCCTGAGGGGCCCCCCTATGAACACTGAAGCTTTCTTT
. . TRBJ2-7 TRBV9 CASSARLVGEQYF TGTGCCAGCAGCGCCAGATTGGTCGGCGAGCAGTACTTC
TRBD1 . TRBJ2-3 TRBV15 CATSRGSGTGPTDTQYF TGTGCCACCAGCAGAGGGTCCGGGACAGGGCCCACAGATACGCAGTATTTT
TRBD1 . TRBJ1-5 TRBV5-6 CASSFGQANQPQHF TGTGCCAGCAGCTTTGGACAGGCCAATCAGCCCCAGCATTTT
. . TRBJ1-1 TRBV4-2 CASSQEGTTVNTEAFF TGTGCCAGCAGCCAAGAGGGAACGACCGTGAACACTGAAGCTTTCTTT
. once TRBJ2-7 TRBV9 CASSPDRNLYEQYF TGTGCCAGCAGCCCAGACAGAAATCTCTACGAGCAGTACTTC
. . TRBJ2-7 TRBV28 CASSLGGSYEQYF TGTGCCAGCAGTTTAGGGGGCTCCTACGAGCAGTACTTC
. . TRBJ2-7 TRBV7-9 CASTLFLGEQYF TGTGCCAGCACTCTGTTCTTGGGGGAGCAGTACTTC
TRBD2 . TRBJ2-1 TRBV7-3 CATSAGAYNEQFF TGTGCCACCTCGGCGGGGGCCTACAATGAGCAGTTCTTC